These 25 T cell receptor beta chains originate from one sample sequenced in a study of beta chain features in type 1 diabetes. Isolated RNA was reverse transcribed in full, so expressed TCRB transcripts were sequenced. Using immunoSEQ multiplex PCR, the repertoire was profiled, and TCRdb retains in-frame clones only, with some absent. There are roughly 300,000 clones in the sample; about 14% occur only once, and more than 6.5% lies in the top ten. What was sequenced was central memory CD4+ T cells from blood. Source of these receptors: a man aged 25-45 years in good health.

This clone was picked up a small number of times. The chain uses TRBV5-5 and TRBJ1-6; D is possibly TRBD1 (5 bases). Trimming took 1 base from V and 7 from J, leaving 15 bases between them. The CDR3 length is 16 residues. Germline V gene lookup returns CDR1 SGHKS and CDR2 YYEKEE (reference sequence). The CDR3 reads CASSLNGGTGNSPLHF. CDR3 DNA: TGTGCCAGCAGCTTGAATGGTGGGACGGGGAATTCACCCCTCCACTTT.

This clone was counted between two and nine times. The rearrangement joins TRBV6-6 to TRBJ1-2, with TRBD1 identical over 7 bases. The germline V gene has CDR1 MNHNY and CDR2 SVGAGI (reference sequence). CDR3 length: 14 amino acids. With V trimmed by 2 bases and J by 7 bases, 7 bases remained unmatched. CDR3 amino acids: CASSYREQGFGYTF. DNA for the CDR3: TGTGCCAGCAGTTACAGAGAACAGGGGTTTGGCTACACCTTC.

This clone turned up a few times. The chain is built from TRBV7-9 and TRBJ2-5; 14 nucleotides line up with TRBD2. CDR3 length equals 17 residues. The V gene end was trimmed by 3 bases and the J gene end by 3 bases; junction bases not matched to a gene: 6. The V gene's germline CDR1 is SEHNR and CDR2 FQNEAQ (reference sequence). CDR3 sequence: CASSFRTSGRPKETQYF. In DNA form, the CDR3 reads TGTGCCAGCAGCTTCAGGACTAGCGGGAGGCCAAAAGAGACCCAGTACTTC. The variable domain in full, with the rest retrieved from reference TRBV7-9 and TRBJ2-5, is DTGVSQNPRHKITKRGQNVTFRCDPISEHNRLYWYRQTLGQGPEFLTYFQNEAQLEKSRLLSDRFSAERPKGSFSTLEIQRTEQGDSAMYLCASSFRTSGRPKETQYFGPGTRLLVL.

This chain connects TRBV18 to TRBJ1-1; D gene ambiguous. CDR3 size: 12 residues. Germline assignment: CDR1 KGHSH and CDR2 LQKENI. Trimming left V 3 bases short and J 3 bases short, with 5 bases between. The CDR3 sequence: CASSPLYTEAFF. As DNA, the CDR3 is TGTGCCAGCTCACCTTTGTACACTGAAGCTTTCTTT. Based on the CDR3 plus reference TRBV18 and TRBJ1-1, the full variable domain is NAGVMQNPRHLVRRRGQEARLRCSPMKGHSHVYWYRQLPEEGLKFMVYLQKENIIDESGMPKERFSAEFPKEGPSILRIQQVVRGDSAAYFCASSPLYTEAFFGQGTRLTVV.

In its sample, this clone was seen a few times. V gene TRBV5-5 combines with J gene TRBJ2-1; 8 bases are a match to TRBD1. This CDR3 is 14 amino acids long. Per germline, CDR1 SGHKS and CDR2 YYEKEE (reference sequence). Losses at the gene ends were 2 bases for V and 9 bases for J; bases not matched to a gene: 7. This chain's CDR3 is CASSLGQGWGEQFF. CDR3 nucleotides: TGTGCCAGCAGCTTAGGACAGGGATGGGGTGAGCAGTTCTTC.

This clone was observed a handful of times. The sample holds other DNA sequences that translate to the same CDR3. The genes are TRBV6-1 and TRBJ1-2; tentative D call: TRBD1 (6 bases). Trimming left V 1 base short and J 4 bases short, with 10 bases between. The CDR3 is 14 amino acids. Germline assignment: CDR1 MNHNS and CDR2 SASEGT. The DNA for the CDR3 is TGTGCCAGCAGTGAAGACGGACAGACCTATGGCTACACCTTC. This sequence encodes CASSEDGQTYGYTF.

This clone was counted once. The rearrangement uses TRBV7-2 and TRBJ1-1, with D unresolved. The V gene lost 6 bases and the J gene lost 6 bases, with 8 bases spanning the gap. Looked up from germline, CDR1 is SGHTA and CDR2 is FQGNSA. The length of the CDR3 is 11 residues. The CDR3 here is CASRIGAEAFF. In nucleotides, the CDR3 is TGTGCCAGCAGGATTGGGGCTGAAGCTTTCTTT.

The V call is TRBV11-2, the J call TRBJ2-2; 12 bases are shared with TRBD2. V shed 7 bases, J shed 2 bases, and the junction held 2 bases outside the gene matches. Germline CDR1 and CDR2: SGHAT and FQNNGV. The CDR3 loop spans 15 amino acids. As DNA, the CDR3 is TGTGCCAGCAAGACTAGCGGGGGTAACACCGGGGAGCTGTTTTTT. It yields the protein CASKTSGGNTGELFF. Using reference TRBV11-2 and TRBJ2-2 for the parts outside the CDR3, the full variable domain is EAGVAQSPRYKIIEKRQSVAFWCNPISGHATLYWYQQILGQGPKLLIQFQNNGVVDDSQLPKDRFSAERLKGVDSTLKIQPAKLEDSAVYLCASKTSGGNTGELFFGEGSRLTVL.

This chain joins TRBV7-2 and TRBJ2-7, with no clear D. V lost 0 bases to trimming and J lost 6 bases, with 18 bases between them. CDR1 and CDR2 from the germline V gene are SGHTA and FQGNSA. CDR3 length equals 16 residues. CDR3 amino acids: CASSLAFGQRLGEQYV. In DNA form, the CDR3 reads TGTGCCAGCAGCTTAGCCTTCGGGCAGCGTCTTGGCGAGCAGTACGTC.

Details on this clone: It may be a read error: a sequence one base away is much more abundant. The chain has TRBV18 and TRBJ2-1; maybe TRBD2 (5 bases). The CDR3 has 15 residues. The germline V gene has CDR1 KGHSH and CDR2 LQKENI. CDR3 sequence reads: CASAPRRSEDNEQFF. The CDR3 nucleotides are TGTGCCAGCGCACCGCGGAGGTCGGAGGACAATGAGCAGTTCTTC.

The chain has TRBV20-1 and TRBJ1-1; D gene ambiguous. This CDR3 spans 11 amino acids. V lost 4 bases and J 1 base, leaving 4 bases between the germline ends. Germline lookup yields CDR1 DFQATT and CDR2 SNEGSKA (reference sequence). In DNA form, the CDR3 reads TGCAGTGCTAAGAGGAACACTGAAGCTTTCTTT. It yields the protein CSAKRNTEAFF.

The sample holds a few counts of this clone. This chain links TRBV15 with TRBJ2-3, with no clear D. Per the germline V gene, CDR1 is LNHNV and CDR2 is YYDKDF (reference sequence). Trimming removed 0 bases at V and 5 bases at J, with 9 bases between. CDR3 length: 14 residues. CDR3 DNA sequence: TGTGCCACCAGCAGAGAAGGGAATGGAGATACGCAGTATTTT. Its protein is CATSREGNGDTQYF.

The V and J genes are TRBV28 and TRBJ1-2; D is perhaps TRBD1 (5 bases). The CDR3 covers 15 residues. Germline V gives CDR1 MDHEN, CDR2 SYDVKM. V lost 3 bases and J 6 bases, leaving 17 bases between the germline ends. The CDR3 is CASSLRSGRGDGYTF. The CDR3 DNA sequence: TGTGCCAGCAGTTTGCGATCCGGTAGGGGAGATGGCTACACCTTC.

The chain recombines TRBV11-2 with TRBJ2-7; D call uncertain. The V and J ends lost 5 bases and 3 bases respectively, with 11 bases between them. Germline V gene lookup returns CDR1 SGHAT and CDR2 FQNNGV. The CDR3 loop spans 13 amino acids. This chain's CDR3 is CASSMLLSYEQYF. The CDR3 region has the DNA TGTGCCAGCAGCATGCTTCTTAGCTACGAGCAGTACTTC.

The CDR3, as DNA: TGTGCCAGCAGCCCGGCCAGCGGGAGGGCAGGCGATACGCAGTATTTT. This encodes CASSPASGRAGDTQYF. This rearrangement joins TRBV11-3 to TRBJ2-3, with 10 positions matching TRBD2. Germline V gene data show CDR1 as SGHNT and CDR2 as YENEEA. The CDR3 sequence is 16 residues long. Unmatched junction bases numbered 11, after V lost 5 bases and J lost 6 bases.

Only a few counts were recorded for this clone. This chain links TRBV29-1 with TRBJ1-4, with TRBD1 identical over 10 bases. This CDR3 has 15 residues. The ends lost 4 bases at V and 8 bases at J; junction bases unmatched: 10. CDR1 SQVTM and CDR2 ANQGSEA come from the germline V gene. DNA of the CDR3: TGCAGCGTTGCTTCTTACGGGACAGGGGTGGAAAAACTGTTTTTT. It translates to CSVASYGTGVEKLFF.

This clone was detected a few times. The rearrangement uses TRBV6-4 and TRBJ2-3; 9 nucleotides line up with TRBD2. Germline CDR1 and CDR2: MRHNA and SNTAGT. The CDR3 spans 17 residues. V shed 5 bases and J 2 bases; nucleotides not matched to a gene: 11. As DNA, the CDR3 is TGTGCCAGCAGTCCTTCGACCTTAGCGGGAGCCACAGATACGCAGTATTTT. This codes for CASSPSTLAGATDTQYF.

This clone was counted between two and nine times. The chain joins TRBV7-9 to TRBJ2-5; D may be TRBD2 (5 bases). The V gene lost 3 bases and the J gene lost 6 bases, with 11 bases spanning the gap. Germline CDR1 reads SEHNR; CDR2 reads FQNEAQ (reference sequence). The CDR3 is made up of 13 amino acids. The CDR3 loop is CASSFPGRKTQYF. The CDR3 nucleotides are TGTGCCAGCAGCTTTCCGGGAAGAAAGACCCAGTACTTC.

Only a few counts were recorded for this clone. This sequence joins TRBV7-8 and TRBJ2-1; D might be TRBD1 or TRBD2, each matching 5 bases. In germline, CDR1 is SGHVS, CDR2 FQNEAQ. Trimming left V 1 base short and J 7 bases short, with 20 bases between. The CDR3 spans 17 residues. CDR3 coding DNA: TGTGCCAGCAGCTTAGGAACTACGAGGGACGCCCGGAATGAGCAGTTCTTC. Residues: CASSLGTTRDARNEQFF.

The chain carries TRBV6-1 and TRBJ2-3, with 8 bases that match TRBD1. CDR1 is MNHNS and CDR2 is SASEGT in the germline V gene. Germline trimming cut 5 bases from V and 3 bases from J; bases unmatched to any gene: 7. This CDR3 has 15 residues. This CDR3 is CASSSTGQGTDTQYF. In DNA form, the CDR3 reads TGTGCCAGCAGTTCAACCGGACAGGGAACAGATACGCAGTATTTT.

This clone was detected a few times. V usage is TRBV7-8 and J usage is TRBJ2-6, with a tentative D call TRBD1 (5 bases). V was trimmed by 1 base and J by 2 bases, leaving 12 bases between them. This CDR3 is built from 17 residues. Germline V CDR1 and CDR2: SGHVS, FQNEAQ. This chain's CDR3 is CASSLVGDGAGANVLTF. The CDR3 nucleotides read TGTGCCAGCAGCTTAGTAGGGGATGGGGCTGGGGCCAACGTCCTGACTTTC.

This chain uses TRBV27 with TRBJ1-5; D is perhaps TRBD1 (5 bases). The V gene's germline CDR1 is MNHEY and CDR2 SMNVEV (reference sequence). Trimming stripped 6 bases from V and 4 bases from J, with 10 bases between. The CDR3 spans 13 residues. CDR3 loop: CASRGRVNQPQHF. CDR3 coding DNA: TGTGCCAGCAGGGGACGGGTAAATCAGCCCCAGCATTTT.

CDR3 nucleotide sequence: TGTGCCAGTAGTCCCAGGGGAGCCGGCGCCGGGGAGCTGTTTTTT. Translating gives CASSPRGAGAGELFF. The rearrangement uses TRBV19 and TRBJ2-2, with D possibly being TRBD1 (6 bases). The germline CDR1 and CDR2 sequences are LNHDA and SQIVND (reference sequence). Trimming cost V 5 bases and J 6 bases, with 16 bases left between them. The CDR3 consists of 15 residues.

The J gene is TRBJ2-3, the V gene TRBV5-1; D unresolved. Germline CDR1 reads SGHRS; CDR2 reads YFSETQ. There are 13 residues in the CDR3. Trimming cost V 1 base and J 2 bases, with 5 bases left between them. CDR3: CASSLYSTDTQYF. CDR3 coding DNA: TGCGCCAGCAGCTTGTACTCCACAGATACGCAGTATTTT.

This rearrangement joins TRBV4-1 to TRBJ2-2, with D unclear. Germline V gene sequence: CDR1 MGHRA, CDR2 YSYEKL. Trimming stripped 1 base from V and 5 bases from J, with 5 bases between. CDR3 length equals 13 residues. This CDR3 reads CASSQVRTGELFF. CDR3 in DNA: TGCGCCAGCAGCCAAGTGAGGACCGGGGAGCTGTTTTTT.